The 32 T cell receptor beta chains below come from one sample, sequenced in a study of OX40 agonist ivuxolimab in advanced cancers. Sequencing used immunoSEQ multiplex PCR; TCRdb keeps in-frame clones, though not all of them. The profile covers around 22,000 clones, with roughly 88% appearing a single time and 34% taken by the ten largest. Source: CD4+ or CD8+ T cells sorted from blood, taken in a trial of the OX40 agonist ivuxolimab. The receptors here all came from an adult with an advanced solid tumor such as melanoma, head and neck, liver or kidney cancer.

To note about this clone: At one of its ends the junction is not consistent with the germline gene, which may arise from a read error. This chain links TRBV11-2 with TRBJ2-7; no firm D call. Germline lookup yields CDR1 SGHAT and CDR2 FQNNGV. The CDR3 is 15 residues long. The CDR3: CASSQDPVAYYEQYF. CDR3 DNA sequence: TGCGCCAGCAGCCAAGATCCCGTGGCCTACTACGAGCAGTACTTC.

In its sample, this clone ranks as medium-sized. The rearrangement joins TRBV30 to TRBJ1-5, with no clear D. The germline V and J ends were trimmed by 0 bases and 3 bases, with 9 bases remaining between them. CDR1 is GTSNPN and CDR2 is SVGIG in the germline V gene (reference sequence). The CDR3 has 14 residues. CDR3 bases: TGTGCCTGGAGTGTAGTGCAGATCAATCAGCCCCAGCATTTT. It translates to CAWSVVQINQPQHF.

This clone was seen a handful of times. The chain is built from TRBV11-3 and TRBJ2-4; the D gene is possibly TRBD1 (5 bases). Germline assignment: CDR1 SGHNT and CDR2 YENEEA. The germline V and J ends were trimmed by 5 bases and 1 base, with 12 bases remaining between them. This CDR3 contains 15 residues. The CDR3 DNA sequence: TGTGCCAGCAGCATGGGGCTAGGGGCCAAAAACATTCAGTACTTC. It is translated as CASSMGLGAKNIQYF.

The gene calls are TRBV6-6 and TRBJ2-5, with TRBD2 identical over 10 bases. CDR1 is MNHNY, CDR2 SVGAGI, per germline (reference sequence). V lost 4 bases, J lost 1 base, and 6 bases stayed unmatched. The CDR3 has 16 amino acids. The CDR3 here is CASSLAGGYGQETQYF. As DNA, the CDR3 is TGTGCCAGCAGTTTAGCGGGAGGCTATGGCCAAGAGACCCAGTACTTC.

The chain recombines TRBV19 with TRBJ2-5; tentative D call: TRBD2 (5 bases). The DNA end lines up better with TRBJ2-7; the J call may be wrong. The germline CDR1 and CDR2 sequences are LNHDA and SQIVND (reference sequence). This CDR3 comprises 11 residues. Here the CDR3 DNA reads TGTGCCAGTAGCGGGAACTACGAGCAGTACTTC. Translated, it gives CASSGNYEQYF.

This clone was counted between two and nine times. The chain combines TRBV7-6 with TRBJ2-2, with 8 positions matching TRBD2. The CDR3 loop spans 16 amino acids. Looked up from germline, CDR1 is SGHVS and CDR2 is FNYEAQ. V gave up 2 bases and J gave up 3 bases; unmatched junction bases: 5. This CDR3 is CASSLLGGRYTGELFF. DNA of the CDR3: TGTGCCAGCAGCTTACTTGGCGGGAGGTACACCGGGGAGCTGTTTTTT. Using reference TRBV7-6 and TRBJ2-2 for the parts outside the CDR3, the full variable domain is GAGVSQSPRYKVTKRGQDVALRCDPISGHVSLYWYRQALGQGPEFLTYFNYEAQQDKSGLPNDRFSAERPEGSISTLTIQRTEQRDSAMYRCASSLLGGRYTGELFFGEGSRLTVL.

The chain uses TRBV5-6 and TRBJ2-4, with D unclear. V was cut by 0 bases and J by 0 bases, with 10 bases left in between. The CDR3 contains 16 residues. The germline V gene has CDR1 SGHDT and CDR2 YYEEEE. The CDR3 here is CASSLDLELAKNIQYF. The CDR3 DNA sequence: TGTGCCAGCAGCTTGGACCTAGAACTAGCCAAAAACATTCAGTACTTC.

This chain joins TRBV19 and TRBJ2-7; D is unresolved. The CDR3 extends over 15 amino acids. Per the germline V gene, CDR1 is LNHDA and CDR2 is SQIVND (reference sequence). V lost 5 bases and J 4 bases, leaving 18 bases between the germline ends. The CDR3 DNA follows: TGTGCCAGTAGTGGACGGACGCTCGGTGCATACGAGCAGTACTTC. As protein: CASSGRTLGAYEQYF.

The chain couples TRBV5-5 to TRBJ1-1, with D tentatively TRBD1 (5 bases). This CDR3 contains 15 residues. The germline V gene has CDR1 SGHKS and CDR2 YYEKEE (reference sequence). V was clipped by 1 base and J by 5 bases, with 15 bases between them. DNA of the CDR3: TGTGCCAGCAGCTTGTGGGGCAGCAGTCAAACTGAAGCTTTCTTT. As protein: CASSLWGSSQTEAFF.

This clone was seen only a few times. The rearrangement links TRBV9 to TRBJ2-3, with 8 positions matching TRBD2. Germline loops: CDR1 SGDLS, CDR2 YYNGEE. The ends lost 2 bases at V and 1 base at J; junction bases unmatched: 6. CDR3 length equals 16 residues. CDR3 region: CASSVLAGFGTDTQYF. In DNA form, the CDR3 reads TGTGCCAGCAGCGTTTTAGCGGGATTTGGCACAGATACGCAGTATTTT.

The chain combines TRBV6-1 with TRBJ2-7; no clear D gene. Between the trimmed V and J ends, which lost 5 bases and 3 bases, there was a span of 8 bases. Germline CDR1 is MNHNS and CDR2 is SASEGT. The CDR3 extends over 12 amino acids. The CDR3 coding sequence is TGTGCCAGCAGTTATAGTGTCTACGAGCAGTACTTC. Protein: CASSYSVYEQYF.

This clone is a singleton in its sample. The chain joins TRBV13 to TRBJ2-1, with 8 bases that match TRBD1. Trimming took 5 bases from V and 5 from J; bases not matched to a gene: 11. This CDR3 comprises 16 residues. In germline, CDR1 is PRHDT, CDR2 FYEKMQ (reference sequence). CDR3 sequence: CASSPQTGENDNEQFF. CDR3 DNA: TGTGCCAGCAGCCCCCAGACAGGGGAAAACGACAATGAGCAGTTCTTC.

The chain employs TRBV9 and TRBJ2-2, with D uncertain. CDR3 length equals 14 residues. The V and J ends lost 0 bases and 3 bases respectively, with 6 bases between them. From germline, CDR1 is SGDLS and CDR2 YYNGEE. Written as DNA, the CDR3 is TGTGCCAGCAGCGTAGGGGATGACACCGGGGAGCTGTTTTTT. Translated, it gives CASSVGDDTGELFF.

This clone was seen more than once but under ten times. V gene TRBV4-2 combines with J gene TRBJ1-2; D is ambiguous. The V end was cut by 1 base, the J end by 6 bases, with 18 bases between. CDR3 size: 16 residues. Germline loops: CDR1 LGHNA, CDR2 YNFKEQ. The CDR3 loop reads CASSQGWDTPPDGYTF. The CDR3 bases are TGTGCCAGCAGCCAAGGTTGGGATACCCCTCCGGATGGCTACACCTTC.

DNA for the CDR3: TGTGCCAGCAGCGTAGCAGGGGGCTCCTACAATGAGCAGTTCTTC. Its protein is CASSVAGGSYNEQFF. The V and J genes are TRBV9 and TRBJ2-1; the match to TRBD1 covers 7 bases. Germline CDR1 reads SGDLS; CDR2 reads YYNGEE. The V gene end was trimmed by 0 bases and the J gene end by 0 bases; junction bases not matched to a gene: 0. The CDR3 has 15 residues.

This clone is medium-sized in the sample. Here the CDR3 reads CASSLAGSLNLNEQFF. The CDR3 DNA reads as TGCGCCAGCAGCTTGGCCGGCTCCCTAAACCTCAATGAGCAGTTCTTC. The J gene is TRBJ2-1, the V gene TRBV5-1; D uncertain. The V end lost 0 bases, the J end lost 6 bases, and 16 bases lay between the germline ends. The CDR3 is 16 amino acids. Germline V gene sequence: CDR1 SGHRS, CDR2 YFSETQ.

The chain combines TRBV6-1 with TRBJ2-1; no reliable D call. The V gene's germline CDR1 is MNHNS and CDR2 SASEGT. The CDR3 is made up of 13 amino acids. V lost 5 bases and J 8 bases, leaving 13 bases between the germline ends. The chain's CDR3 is CASSSLGWYEQFF. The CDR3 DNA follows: TGTGCCAGCAGTTCTTTAGGGTGGTATGAGCAGTTCTTC.

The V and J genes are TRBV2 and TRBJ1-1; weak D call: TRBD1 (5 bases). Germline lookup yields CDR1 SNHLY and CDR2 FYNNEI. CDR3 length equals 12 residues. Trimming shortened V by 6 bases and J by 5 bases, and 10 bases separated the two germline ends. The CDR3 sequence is CASRDPGTEAFF. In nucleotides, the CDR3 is TGTGCCAGCAGAGACCCAGGGACTGAAGCTTTCTTT.

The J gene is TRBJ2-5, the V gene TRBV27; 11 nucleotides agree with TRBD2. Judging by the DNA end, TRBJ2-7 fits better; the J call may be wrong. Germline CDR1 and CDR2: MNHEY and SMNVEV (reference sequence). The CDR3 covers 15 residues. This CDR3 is CASRSNRLAGYEQYF. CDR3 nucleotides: TGTGCCAGCAGATCCAACCGACTAGCGGGGTACGAGCAGTACTTC.

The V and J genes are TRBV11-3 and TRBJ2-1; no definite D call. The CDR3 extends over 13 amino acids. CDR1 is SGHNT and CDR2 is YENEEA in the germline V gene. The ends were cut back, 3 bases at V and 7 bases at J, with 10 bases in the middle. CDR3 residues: CASSFSGWNEQFF. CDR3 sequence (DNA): TGTGCCAGCAGCTTCTCCGGGTGGAATGAGCAGTTCTTC.

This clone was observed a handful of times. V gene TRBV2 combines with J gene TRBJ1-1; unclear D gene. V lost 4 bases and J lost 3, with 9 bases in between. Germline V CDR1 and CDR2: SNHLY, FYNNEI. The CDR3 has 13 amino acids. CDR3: CASSGIIDTEAFF. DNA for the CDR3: TGTGCCAGCAGTGGGATCATTGACACTGAAGCTTTCTTT.

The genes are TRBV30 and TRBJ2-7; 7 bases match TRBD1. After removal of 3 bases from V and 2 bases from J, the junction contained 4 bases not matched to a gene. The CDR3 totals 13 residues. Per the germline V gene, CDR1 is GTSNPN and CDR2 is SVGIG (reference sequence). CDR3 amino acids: CAWRTGSPYEQYF. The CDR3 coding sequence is TGTGCCTGGAGGACAGGGAGCCCCTACGAGCAGTACTTC. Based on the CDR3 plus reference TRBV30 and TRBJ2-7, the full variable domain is SQTIHQWPATLVQPVGSPLSLECTVEGTSNPNLYWYRQAAGRGLQLLFYSVGIGQISSEVPQNLSASRPQDRQFILSSKKLLLSDSGFYLCAWRTGSPYEQYFGPGTRLTVT.

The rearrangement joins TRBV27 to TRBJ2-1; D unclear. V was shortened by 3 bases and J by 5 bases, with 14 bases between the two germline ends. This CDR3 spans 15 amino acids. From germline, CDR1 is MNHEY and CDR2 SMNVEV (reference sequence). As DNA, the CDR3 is TGTGCCAGCAGTTTGGGTGAAGGAGTTAACAATGAGCAGTTCTTC. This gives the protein CASSLGEGVNNEQFF.

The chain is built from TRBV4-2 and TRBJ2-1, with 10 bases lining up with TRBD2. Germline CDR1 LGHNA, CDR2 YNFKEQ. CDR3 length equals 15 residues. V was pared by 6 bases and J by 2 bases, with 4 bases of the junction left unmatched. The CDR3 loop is CASRPSGSAYNEQFF. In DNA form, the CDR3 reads TGTGCCAGCAGACCTAGCGGGAGCGCCTACAATGAGCAGTTCTTC.

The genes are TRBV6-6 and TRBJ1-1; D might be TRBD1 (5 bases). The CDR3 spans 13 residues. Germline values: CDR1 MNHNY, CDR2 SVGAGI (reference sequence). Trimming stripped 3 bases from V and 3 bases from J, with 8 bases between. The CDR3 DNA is TGTGCCAGCAGTTATGCAGGGTACACTGAAGCTTTCTTT. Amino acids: CASSYAGYTEAFF.

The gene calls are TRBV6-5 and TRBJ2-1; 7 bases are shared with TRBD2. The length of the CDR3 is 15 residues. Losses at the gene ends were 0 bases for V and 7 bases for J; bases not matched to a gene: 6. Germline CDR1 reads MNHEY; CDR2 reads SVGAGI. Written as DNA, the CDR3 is TGTGCCAGCAGTTACTCGAGGACTAGAGGAAATGAGCAGTTCTTC. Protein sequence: CASSYSRTRGNEQFF.

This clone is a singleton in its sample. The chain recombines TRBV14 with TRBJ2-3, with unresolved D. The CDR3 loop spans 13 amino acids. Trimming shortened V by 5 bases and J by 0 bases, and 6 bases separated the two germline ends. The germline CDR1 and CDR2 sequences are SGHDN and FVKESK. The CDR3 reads CASSSISTDTQYF. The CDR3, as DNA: TGTGCCAGCAGCTCCATAAGCACAGATACGCAGTATTTT.

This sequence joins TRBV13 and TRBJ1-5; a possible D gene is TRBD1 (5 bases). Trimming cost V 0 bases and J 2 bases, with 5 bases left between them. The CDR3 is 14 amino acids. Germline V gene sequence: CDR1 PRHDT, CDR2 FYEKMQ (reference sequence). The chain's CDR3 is CASSLGRGNQPQHF. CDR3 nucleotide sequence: TGTGCCAGCAGCTTAGGCAGGGGCAATCAGCCCCAGCATTTT. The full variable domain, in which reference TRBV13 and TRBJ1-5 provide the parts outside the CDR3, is AAGVIQSPRHLIKEKRETATLKCYPIPRHDTVYWYQQGPGQDPQFLISFYEKMQSDKGSIPDRFSAQQFSDYHSELNMSSLELGDSALYFCASSLGRGNQPQHFGDGTRLSIL.

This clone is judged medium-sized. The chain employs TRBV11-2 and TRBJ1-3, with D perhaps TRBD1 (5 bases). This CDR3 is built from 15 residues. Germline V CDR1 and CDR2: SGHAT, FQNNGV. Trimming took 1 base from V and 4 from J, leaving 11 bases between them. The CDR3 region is CASSLVGEAGNTIYF. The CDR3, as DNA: TGTGCCAGCAGCTTAGTGGGGGAAGCCGGAAACACCATATATTTT.

The CDR3 bases are TGTGCCAGTAACCCTACTAACCCACGCACAGATACGCAGTATTTT. Protein product: CASNPTNPRTDTQYF. The chain joins TRBV19 to TRBJ2-3; D gene uncertain. This CDR3 is built from 15 residues. Germline lookup yields CDR1 LNHDA and CDR2 SQIVND (reference sequence). V dropped 7 bases and J dropped 1 base, with 15 bases sitting between them.

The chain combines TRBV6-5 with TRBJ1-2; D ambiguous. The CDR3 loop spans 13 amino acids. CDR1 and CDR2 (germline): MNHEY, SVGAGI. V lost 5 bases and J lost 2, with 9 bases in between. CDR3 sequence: CASSPEMNYGYTF. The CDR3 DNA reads TGTGCCAGCAGTCCCGAGATGAACTATGGCTACACCTTC.

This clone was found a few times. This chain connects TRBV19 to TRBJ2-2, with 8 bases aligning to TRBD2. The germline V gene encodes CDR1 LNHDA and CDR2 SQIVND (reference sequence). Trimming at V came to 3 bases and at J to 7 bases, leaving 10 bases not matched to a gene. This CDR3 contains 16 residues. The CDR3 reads CASSMSGRSTIGELFF. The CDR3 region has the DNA TGTGCCAGTAGTATGAGCGGGAGAAGTACTATCGGGGAGCTGTTTTTT.